The 17 T cell receptor beta chains reported below all come from one sample, sequenced in a study of OX40 agonist ivuxolimab in advanced cancers. TCRdb keeps only in-frame clones here, not all; method: immunoSEQ multiplex PCR. This sample has approximately 71,000 clones, with 82% found just once. The specimen was CD4+ or CD8+ T cells sorted from blood, collected in a trial of the OX40 agonist ivuxolimab. The source of these receptors is an adult with an advanced solid tumor such as melanoma, head and neck, liver or kidney cancer.

V and J are TRBV5-6 and TRBJ2-1; 9 bases are a match to TRBD1. Trimming removed 4 bases from V and 6 bases from J; junction bases left unmatched: 8. Germline V gene sequence: CDR1 SGHDT, CDR2 YYEEEE. CDR3 length: 15 amino acids. The CDR3 DNA follows: TGTGCCAGCAGCCTACTAATGACAGGGGGCAATGAGCAGTTCTTC. Its protein product is CASSLLMTGGNEQFF. The complete variable domain, with remaining parts taken from reference TRBV5-6 and TRBJ2-1, reads DAGVTQSPTHLIKTRGQQVTLRCSPKSGHDTVSWYQQALGQGPQFIFQYYEEEERQRGNFPDRFSGHQFPNYSSELNVNALLLGDSALYLCASSLLMTGGNEQFFGPGTRLTVL.

The chain links TRBV4-1 to TRBJ1-2; weak D call: TRBD1 (6 bases). The CDR3 contains 16 residues. Deletions cut 0 bases from V and 5 bases from J, with 16 bases between. Looked up from germline, CDR1 is MGHRA and CDR2 is YSYEKL. This chain's CDR3 is CASSQEGGGGGYGYTF. The CDR3 nucleotides read TGCGCCAGCAGCCAAGAGGGGGGAGGAGGGGGATATGGCTACACCTTC.

CDR3 DNA: TGTGCCAGCAGAGAGGACAGGGGCAATACAGATACGCAGTATTTT. This codes for CASREDRGNTDTQYF. The chain employs TRBV2 and TRBJ2-3; 9 positions agree with TRBD1. With V trimmed by 6 bases and J by 3 bases, 7 bases remained unmatched. Germline V gene data show CDR1 as SNHLY and CDR2 as FYNNEI. The CDR3 sequence is 15 residues long.

The chain links TRBV5-1 to TRBJ2-1; 8 bases map to TRBD2. The CDR3 extends over 16 amino acids. V trimming: 0 bases; J trimming: 5 bases; junction bases outside the gene matches: 7. Germline-derived CDR1 and CDR2 are SGHRS and YFSETQ. For the CDR3, the DNA is TGCGCCAGCAGCTTGGCCACGACTAGCGTCGACAATGAGCAGTTCTTC. This codes for CASSLATTSVDNEQFF.

This clone came up many times. The V gene is TRBV5-1, the J gene TRBJ1-1, with no clear D. CDR3 size: 15 residues. From germline, CDR1 is SGHRS and CDR2 YFSETQ. Trimming shortened V by 4 bases and J by 1 base, and 14 bases separated the two germline ends. CDR3 region: CASSMIGQGNTEAFF. Here the CDR3 DNA reads TGCGCCAGCAGCATGATCGGGCAAGGGAACACTGAAGCTTTCTTT.

This rearrangement joins TRBV5-1 to TRBJ1-4; 7 bases agree with TRBD1. CDR3 length: 16 residues. After removal of 4 bases from V and 1 base from J, the junction contained 7 bases not matched to a gene. The V gene's germline CDR1 is SGHRS and CDR2 YFSETQ. The CDR3, as DNA: TGCGCCAGCAGCCAAGGGACAGCGATAACTAATGAAAAACTGTTTTTT. Protein product: CASSQGTAITNEKLFF.

The chain recombines TRBV4-1 with TRBJ2-3, with D maybe TRBD1 (6 bases). The CDR3 is 17 residues long. V was clipped by 5 bases and J by 0 bases, with 18 bases between them. CDR1 and CDR2 (germline): MGHRA, YSYEKL. CDR3 nucleotide sequence: TGCGCCAGCAGCTTGAGGTACGGAACAGGGAGCACAGATACGCAGTATTTT. Amino acids: CASSLRYGTGSTDTQYF.

As to this clone: Other DNA sequences in the same sample also yield this CDR3. V gene TRBV18 combines with J gene TRBJ1-4, with 10 bases identical to TRBD1. The CDR3 contains 14 residues. Trimming at V came to 3 bases and at J to 6 bases, leaving 1 base not matched to a gene. Germline CDR1 reads KGHSH; CDR2 reads LQKENI. Written as DNA, the CDR3 is TGTGCCAGCTCACCTGGACAGGGGGATGAAAAACTGTTTTTT. It codes for CASSPGQGDEKLFF.

The chain is built from TRBV30 and TRBJ2-3; 9 nucleotides match TRBD1. The ends lost 0 bases at V and 2 bases at J; junction bases unmatched: 3. Germline V lookup: CDR1 GTSNPN, CDR2 SVGIG (reference sequence). The CDR3 totals 15 residues. The CDR3 DNA is TGTGCCTGGAGTGTCGGGACAGGGATCACAGATACGCAGTATTTT. Amino acids: CAWSVGTGITDTQYF.

The CDR3 reads CASSKREFSNTGELFF. CDR3 nucleotide sequence: TGTGCCAGTAGTAAGCGGGAGTTTTCTAACACCGGGGAGCTGTTTTTT. The chain is built from TRBV19 and TRBJ2-2; 8 bases are a match to TRBD2. Per germline, CDR1 LNHDA and CDR2 SQIVND (reference sequence). The CDR3 has 16 amino acids. Trimming at V came to 4 bases and at J to 2 bases, leaving 6 bases not matched to a gene.

The chain employs TRBV2 and TRBJ2-1, with D perhaps TRBD2 (7 bases). The CDR3 runs to 14 residues. Trimming cost V 5 bases and J 7 bases, with 15 bases left between them. CDR1 is SNHLY and CDR2 is FYNNEI in the germline V gene. The CDR3 sequence: CASSNWGGQNEQFF. CDR3 sequence (DNA): TGTGCCAGCAGTAATTGGGGGGGCCAGAATGAGCAGTTCTTC.

In its sample, this clone is medium-sized. The CDR3 region is CASSGTATAPGNTIYF. The CDR3, as DNA: TGTGCCAGCTCAGGGACAGCAACCGCTCCGGGAAACACCATATATTTT. The gene calls are TRBV18 and TRBJ1-3, with 7 bases lining up with TRBD1. The CDR3 covers 16 residues. The V gene's germline CDR1 is KGHSH and CDR2 LQKENI. V was clipped by 5 bases and J by 4 bases; unmatched bases: 11.

V and J are TRBV29-1 and TRBJ2-1; D gene unclear. The CDR3 is 13 residues long. The germline V gene has CDR1 SQVTM and CDR2 ANQGSEA. The V end lost 0 bases, the J end lost 5 bases, and 8 bases lay between the germline ends. The CDR3 DNA is TGCAGCGTTGAAGATAGTCCCGACAATGAGCAGTTCTTC. Translation: CSVEDSPDNEQFF.

This chain joins TRBV5-8 and TRBJ2-2; 7 bases map to TRBD1. CDR3 length: 14 residues. Germline-derived CDR1 and CDR2 are SGHTS and YDEGEE. V lost 4 bases to trimming and J lost 7 bases; unmatched junction nucleotides: 7. CDR3 bases: TGTGCCAGCAGCCCGGACAGGTCCGGCGGGGAGCTGTTTTTT. It yields the protein CASSPDRSGGELFF.

The J gene is TRBJ2-5, the V gene TRBV14, with D possibly being TRBD1 or TRBD2 (5 bases each). The CDR3 covers 13 residues. With 2 bases removed from V and 5 bases from J, the gap between germline ends came to 9 bases. Germline-derived CDR1 and CDR2 are SGHDN and FVKESK. The CDR3 nucleotides read TGTGCCAGCAGCCAAAATTGGGGGGAGACCCAGTACTTC. Its translation: CASSQNWGETQYF.

This rearrangement joins TRBV7-3 to TRBJ1-5, with a weak D call TRBD1 (5 bases). V lost 6 bases to trimming and J lost 0 bases, with 12 bases between them. The CDR3 runs to 15 residues. Germline CDR1 and CDR2: SGHTA and FQGTGA. CDR3 amino acids: CASRFTGFSNQPQHF. The CDR3 region has the DNA TGTGCCAGCAGATTTACAGGTTTTAGCAATCAGCCCCAGCATTTT.

The rearrangement joins TRBV19 to TRBJ2-2; the D is unclear. The CDR3 consists of 12 residues. CDR1 is LNHDA and CDR2 is SQIVND in the germline V gene (reference sequence). Trimming took 0 bases from V and 8 from J, leaving 4 bases between them. The CDR3 loop reads CASSIEEGELFF. CDR3 sequence (DNA): TGTGCCAGTAGTATAGAAGAAGGGGAGCTGTTTTTT.